Each of the 2 T cell receptor beta chains below was sequenced from the same sample in a study of cytomegalovirus exposure and HLA in healthy donors (dated by TCRdb to about 2017). Library construction relied on the immunoSEQ multiplex PCR assay. For the multiplex PCR, a mixture combining 60 forward primers for TCR Vbeta segments and 13 reverse primers for TCR Jbeta segments was used. The source is immuneACCESS, and TCRdb retained only in-frame sequences with V and J called. Part of the clones is not carried over; for the studies checked, unresolved V genes explain less than half of this, and the remainder is unexplained. The sample table records some 160,000 clones; roughly 80% of these occur just once. The ten largest clonotypes hold under 3% of the sample. Sequenced sample: PBMCs. The receptors were gathered from a male donor in good health and CMV-seronegative.

The chain joins TRBV11-3 to TRBJ2-1; 11 nucleotides agree with TRBD1. Unmatched junction bases numbered 5, after V lost 1 base and J lost 6 bases. Germline lookup yields CDR1 SGHNT and CDR2 YENEEA. The CDR3 loop spans 16 amino acids. The CDR3 DNA follows: TGTGCCAGCAGCTTAGGGGGGACAGGGGGGGGCAATGAGCAGTTCTTC. It specifies CASSLGGTGGGNEQFF. Full variable domain (rest looked up from reference TRBV11-3 and TRBJ2-1): EAGVVQSPRYKIIEKKQPVAFWCNPISGHNTLYWYLQNLGQGPELLIRYENEEAVDDSQLPKDRFSAERLKGVDSTLKIQPAELGDSAVYLCASSLGGTGGGNEQFFGPGTRLTVL.

J is TRBJ1-5 and V is TRBV19; D not certain. The germline V gene has CDR1 LNHDA and CDR2 SQIVND (reference sequence). The germline V and J ends were trimmed by 5 bases and 4 bases, with 21 bases remaining between them. CDR3 size: 17 residues. The CDR3 loop reads CASSARGRTTLNQPQHF. CDR3 nucleotide sequence: TGTGCCAGTAGTGCCCGAGGGAGAACAACCTTAAATCAGCCCCAGCATTTT.